The 10 T cell receptor beta chains given below trace back to one sample, sequenced in a study of blood T cells in healthy people across ages. The authors ran a second PCR of about 6 to 12 cycles using a sample-barcoded 5' primer and a J-beta primer mix. TCRdb fed the 5' RACE reads into MiXCR, producing one record per CDR3 protein. The sample holds about 1.1 million distinct CDR3 sequences, roughly two fifths seen once. Input material: blood. The source is a man aged 18 to 30 in good health.

In its sample, this clonotype was seen a few times. This chain joins TRBV5-1 and TRBJ1-1; D may be TRBD1 (5 bases). V was cut by 5 bases and J by 3 bases, with 11 bases left in between. The CDR3 extends over 13 amino acids. The germline gives CDR1 SGHRS, CDR2 YFSETQ. The CDR3 is CASRNEGYTEAFF. Here the CDR3 DNA reads TGCGCCAGCAGGAATGAGGGGTACACTGAAGCTTTCTTT. Supplemented by reference TRBV5-1 and TRBJ1-1, the full variable domain reads KAGVTQTPRYLIKTRGQQVTLSCSPISGHRSVSWYQQTPGQGLQFLFEYFSETQRNKGNFPGRFSGRQFSNSRSEMNVSTLELGDSALYLCASRNEGYTEAFFGQGTRLTVV.

This clonotype has just a few counts. This chain links TRBV12-3 or TRBV12-4 with TRBJ2-3; 7 bases agree with TRBD2. The CDR3 spans 15 residues. Losses at the gene ends were 6 bases for V and 3 bases for J; bases not matched to a gene: 9. The CDR3 sequence: CASSQRGWVTDTQYF. In DNA, the CDR3 is TGTGCCAGCAGCCAGCGGGGATGGGTAACAGATACGCAGTATTTT.

The table lists this clonotype with many counts. The chain joins TRBV2 to TRBJ2-3; D gene unclear. The CDR3 is 13 residues long. The germline V gene encodes CDR1 SNHLY and CDR2 FYNNEI. V lost 7 bases and J lost 2, with 10 bases in between. CDR3: CASNGPFTDTQYF. DNA of the CDR3: TGTGCCAGCAACGGGCCCTTCACAGATACGCAGTATTTT.

This clonotype was observed a handful of times. The gene calls are TRBV12-3 or TRBV12-4 and TRBJ1-2; maybe TRBD1 (5 bases). The CDR3 covers 16 residues. The germline V and J ends were trimmed by 8 bases and 4 bases, with 23 bases remaining between them. The CDR3 sequence is CASLKSTGSGTYGYTF. In DNA form, the CDR3 reads TGTGCCAGCCTCAAATCTACAGGATCAGGGACCTATGGCTACACCTTC.

The chain carries TRBV12-3 or TRBV12-4 and TRBJ2-5; D is undetermined. The CDR3 has 13 residues. Deletions cut 0 bases from V and 5 bases from J, with 7 bases between. The CDR3 DNA sequence: TGTGCCAGCAGTTTAGCTTCGGATGAGACCCAGTACTTC. Translation: CASSLASDETQYF.

With respect to this clonotype: Mismatch with germline at one junction end may stem from a read error. CDR3 nucleotides: TGCGCCAACAGCTTATTACAGGACACTGAAGCTTTCTTT. Translation: CANSLLQDTEAFF. The chain joins TRBV5-1 to TRBJ1-1; tentative D call: TRBD1 (5 bases). The CDR3 is 13 amino acids. In germline, CDR1 is SGHRS, CDR2 YFSETQ.

This clonotype was seen only a few times. The V and J genes are TRBV20-1 and TRBJ2-1; D ambiguous. V was pared by 3 bases and J by 5 bases, with 11 bases between. This CDR3 has 13 amino acids. Germline V gives CDR1 DFQATT, CDR2 SNEGSKA (reference sequence). CDR3 in amino acids: CSARVSTDNEQFF. The CDR3, as DNA: TGCAGTGCTAGGGTCAGTACCGACAATGAGCAGTTCTTC.

This chain links TRBV6-2 or TRBV6-3 with TRBJ2-3, with 8 bases fitting TRBD2. The V gene end was trimmed by 1 base and the J gene end by 7 bases; junction bases not matched to a gene: 7. CDR1 MNHEY and CDR2 SVGEGT come from the germline V gene. This CDR3 contains 15 residues. For the CDR3, the DNA is TGTGCCAGCAGTTACTACGGGGGGGCCGTCAATACGCAGTATTTT. Protein product: CASSYYGGAVNTQYF.

This chain links TRBV29-1 with TRBJ2-5; TRBD2 might be the D (6 bases). This CDR3 is built from 15 residues. CDR1 is SQVTM and CDR2 is ANQGSEA in the germline V gene. The germline V and J ends were trimmed by 4 bases and 11 bases, with 26 bases remaining between them. CDR3 sequence: CSVVGGTSAYNEQYF. Written as DNA, the CDR3 is TGCAGCGTTGTGGGGGGTACTTCAGCTTACAATGAGCAGTACTTC.

V usage is TRBV20-1 and J usage is TRBJ1-1; D unresolved. CDR3 length equals 9 residues. CDR1 is DFQATT, CDR2 SNEGSKA, per germline (reference sequence). V was trimmed by 3 bases and J by 8 bases, leaving 4 bases between them. The CDR3 bases are TGCAGTGCTAGGGAGGAAGCTTTCTTT. Translated, it gives CSAREEAFF.